Given below is one TCR beta chain in context. No antigen is known for it. The entry originates in a study of Tregs in tolerant kidney transplant recipients. Measured with immunoSEQ multiplex PCR; TCRdb has only the in-frame clones, and not every one. The sample gives 1,500 or so clones, 70% to 90% of which show up once; 4.7% is in the top ten. Losses at the gene ends were 5 bases for V and 4 bases for J; bases not matched to a gene: 10. The CDR3 totals 15 residues. Germline assignment: CDR1 SGHKS and CDR2 YYEKEE (reference sequence). The rearrangement links TRBV5-5 to TRBJ1-1; 8 nucleotides align to TRBD1. Sequencing was done on a sample of CD4+ T cells from blood cultured with allogeneic cells. This sequence originates from a human donor in good health. The chain's CDR3 is CASRLAGGGITEAFF. The DNA of the CDR3 is TGTGCCAGCAGACTGGCAGGGGGCGGGATCACTGAAGCTTTCTTT.